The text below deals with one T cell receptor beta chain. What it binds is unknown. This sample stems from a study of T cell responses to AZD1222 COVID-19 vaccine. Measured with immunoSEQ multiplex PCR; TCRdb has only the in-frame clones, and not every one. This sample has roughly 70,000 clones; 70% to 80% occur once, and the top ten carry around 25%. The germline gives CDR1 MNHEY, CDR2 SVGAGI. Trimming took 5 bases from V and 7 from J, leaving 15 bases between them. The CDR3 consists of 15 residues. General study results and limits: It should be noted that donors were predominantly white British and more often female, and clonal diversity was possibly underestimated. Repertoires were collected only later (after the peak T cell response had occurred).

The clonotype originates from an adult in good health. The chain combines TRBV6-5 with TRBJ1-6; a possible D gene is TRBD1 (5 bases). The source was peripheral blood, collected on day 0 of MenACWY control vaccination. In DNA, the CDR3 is TGTGCCAGCAGTCCCTTGGGGGGGGTCAATTCACCCCTCCACTTT. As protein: CASSPLGGVNSPLHF.